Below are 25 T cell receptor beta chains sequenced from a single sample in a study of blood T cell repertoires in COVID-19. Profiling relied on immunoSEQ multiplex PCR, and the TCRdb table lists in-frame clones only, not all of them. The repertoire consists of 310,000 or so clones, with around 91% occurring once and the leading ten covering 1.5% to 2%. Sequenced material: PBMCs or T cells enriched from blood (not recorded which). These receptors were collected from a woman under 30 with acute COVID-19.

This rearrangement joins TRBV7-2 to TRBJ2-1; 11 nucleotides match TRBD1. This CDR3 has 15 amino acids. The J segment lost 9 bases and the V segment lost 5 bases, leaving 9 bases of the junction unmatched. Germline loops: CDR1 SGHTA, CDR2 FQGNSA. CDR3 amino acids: CASSEVDRGQSEQFF. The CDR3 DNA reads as TGTGCCAGCAGCGAGGTGGACAGGGGGCAGAGTGAGCAGTTCTTC.

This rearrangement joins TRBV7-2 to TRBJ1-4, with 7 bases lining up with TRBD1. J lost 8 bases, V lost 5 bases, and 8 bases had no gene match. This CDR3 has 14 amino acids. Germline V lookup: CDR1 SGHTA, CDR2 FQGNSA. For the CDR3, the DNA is TGTGCCAGCAGCGACGACAGGGAAGGGGAAAAACTGTTTTTT. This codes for CASSDDREGEKLFF.

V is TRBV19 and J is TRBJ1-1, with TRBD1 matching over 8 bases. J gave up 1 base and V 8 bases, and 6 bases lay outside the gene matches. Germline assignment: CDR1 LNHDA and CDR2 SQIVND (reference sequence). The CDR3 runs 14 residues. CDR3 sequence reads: CASGRQGKNTEAFF. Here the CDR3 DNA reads TGTGCCAGTGGACGACAGGGGAAGAACACTGAAGCTTTCTTT.

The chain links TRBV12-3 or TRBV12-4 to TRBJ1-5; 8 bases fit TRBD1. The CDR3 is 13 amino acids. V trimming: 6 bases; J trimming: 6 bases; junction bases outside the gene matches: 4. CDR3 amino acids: CASSRDRGQPQHF. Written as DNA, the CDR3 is TGTGCCAGCAGCCGAGACAGGGGTCAGCCCCAGCATTTT.

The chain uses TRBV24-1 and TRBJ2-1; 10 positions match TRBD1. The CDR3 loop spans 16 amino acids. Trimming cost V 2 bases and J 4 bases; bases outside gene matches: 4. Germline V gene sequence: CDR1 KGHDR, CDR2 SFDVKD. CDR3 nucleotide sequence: TGTGCCACCAGTGATTACAAGGACAGGGGGTACAATGAGCAGTTCTTC. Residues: CATSDYKDRGYNEQFF.

CDR3 coding DNA: TGTGCCATCAGTGAGTCCCGACAGGGCGGGTGGAATTCACCCCTCCACTTT. Translating it yields CAISESRQGGWNSPLHF. This rearrangement joins TRBV10-3 to TRBJ1-6, with 7 bases fitting TRBD1. Germline CDR1 reads ENHRY; CDR2 reads SYGVKD. CDR3 length: 17 residues. V shed 0 bases and J 7 bases; nucleotides not matched to a gene: 9.

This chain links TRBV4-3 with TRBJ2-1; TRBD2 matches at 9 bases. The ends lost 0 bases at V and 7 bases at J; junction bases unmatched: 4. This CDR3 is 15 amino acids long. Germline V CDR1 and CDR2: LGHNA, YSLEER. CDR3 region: CASSQETSGSNEQFF. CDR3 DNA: TGCGCCAGCAGCCAAGAGACTAGCGGTAGTAATGAGCAGTTCTTC.

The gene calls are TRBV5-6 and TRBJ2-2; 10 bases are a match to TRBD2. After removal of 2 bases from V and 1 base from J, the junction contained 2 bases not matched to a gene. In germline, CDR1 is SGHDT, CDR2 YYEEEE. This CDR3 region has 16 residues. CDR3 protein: CASSLRTSGNTGELFF. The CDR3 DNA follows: TGTGCCAGCAGCTTAAGGACTAGCGGGAACACCGGGGAGCTGTTTTTT.

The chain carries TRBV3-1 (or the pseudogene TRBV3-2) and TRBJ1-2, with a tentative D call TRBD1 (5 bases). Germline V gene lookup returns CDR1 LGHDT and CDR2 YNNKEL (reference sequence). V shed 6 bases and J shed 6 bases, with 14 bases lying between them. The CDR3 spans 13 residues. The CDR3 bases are TGTGCCAGCAGACCAGGGTACCGGGATGGCTACACCTTC. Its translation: CASRPGYRDGYTF.

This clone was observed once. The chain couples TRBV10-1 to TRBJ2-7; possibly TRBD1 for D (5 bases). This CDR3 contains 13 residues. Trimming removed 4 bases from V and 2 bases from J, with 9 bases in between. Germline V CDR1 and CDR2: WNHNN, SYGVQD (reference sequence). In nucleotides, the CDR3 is TGCGCCAGCAGTGGACAGCCACCCTACGAGCAGTACTTC. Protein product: CASSGQPPYEQYF.

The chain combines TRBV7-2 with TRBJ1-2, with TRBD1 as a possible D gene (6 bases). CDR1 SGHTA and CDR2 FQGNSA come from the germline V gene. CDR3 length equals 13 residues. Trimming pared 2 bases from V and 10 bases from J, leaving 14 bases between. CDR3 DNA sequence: TGTGCCAGCAGCTTAAGGTCGGACAGATTCTACACCTTC. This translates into CASSLRSDRFYTF.

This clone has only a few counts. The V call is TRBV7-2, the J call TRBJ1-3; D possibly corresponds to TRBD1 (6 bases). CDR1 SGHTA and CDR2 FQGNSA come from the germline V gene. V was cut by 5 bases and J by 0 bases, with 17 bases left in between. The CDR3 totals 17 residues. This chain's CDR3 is CASSPPGGQVSGNTIYF. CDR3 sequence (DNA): TGTGCCAGCAGCCCCCCGGGGGGGCAGGTCTCTGGAAACACCATATATTTT.

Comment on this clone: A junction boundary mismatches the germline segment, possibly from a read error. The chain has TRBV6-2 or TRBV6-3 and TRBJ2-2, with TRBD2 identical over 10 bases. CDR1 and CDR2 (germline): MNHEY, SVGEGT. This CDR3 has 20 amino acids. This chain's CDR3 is CANSYSPGLAGVRYTGELFF. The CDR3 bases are TGTGCCAACAGTTACTCCCCTGGTCTAGCGGGAGTGCGATACACCGGGGAGCTGTTTTTT.

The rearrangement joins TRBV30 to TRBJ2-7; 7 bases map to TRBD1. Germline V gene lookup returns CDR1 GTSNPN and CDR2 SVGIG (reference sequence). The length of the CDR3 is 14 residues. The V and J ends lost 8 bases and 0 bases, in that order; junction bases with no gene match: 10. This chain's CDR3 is CAVTGKVSSYEQYF. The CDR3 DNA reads TGTGCCGTGACAGGGAAGGTGAGCTCCTACGAGCAGTACTTC.

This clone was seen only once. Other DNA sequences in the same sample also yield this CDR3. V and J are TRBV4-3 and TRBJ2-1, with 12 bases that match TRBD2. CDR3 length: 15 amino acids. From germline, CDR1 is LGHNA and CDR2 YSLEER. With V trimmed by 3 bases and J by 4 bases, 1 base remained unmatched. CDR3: CASSHGTSGYNEQFF. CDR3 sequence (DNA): TGCGCCAGCAGCCACGGGACTAGCGGGTACAATGAGCAGTTCTTC.

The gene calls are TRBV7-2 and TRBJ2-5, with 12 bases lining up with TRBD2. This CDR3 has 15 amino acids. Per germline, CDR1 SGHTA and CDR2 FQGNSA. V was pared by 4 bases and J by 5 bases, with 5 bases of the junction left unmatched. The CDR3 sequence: CASSSGLAGMETQYF. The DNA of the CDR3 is TGTGCCAGCAGCTCGGGACTAGCGGGTATGGAGACCCAGTACTTC.

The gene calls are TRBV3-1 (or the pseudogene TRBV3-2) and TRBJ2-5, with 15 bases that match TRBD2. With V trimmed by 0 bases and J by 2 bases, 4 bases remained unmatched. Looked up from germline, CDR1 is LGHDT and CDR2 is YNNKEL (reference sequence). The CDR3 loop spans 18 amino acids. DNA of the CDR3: TGTGCCAGCAGCCAAGATCTGGGACTAGCGGGAGGACAAGAGACCCAGTACTTC. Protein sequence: CASSQDLGLAGGQETQYF.

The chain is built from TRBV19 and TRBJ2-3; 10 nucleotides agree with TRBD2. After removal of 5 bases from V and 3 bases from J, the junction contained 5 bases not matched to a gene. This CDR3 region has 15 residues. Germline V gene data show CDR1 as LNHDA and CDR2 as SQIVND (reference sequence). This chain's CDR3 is CASSASGRATDTQYF. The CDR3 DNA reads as TGTGCCAGTAGTGCGAGCGGGAGGGCTACAGATACGCAGTATTTT.

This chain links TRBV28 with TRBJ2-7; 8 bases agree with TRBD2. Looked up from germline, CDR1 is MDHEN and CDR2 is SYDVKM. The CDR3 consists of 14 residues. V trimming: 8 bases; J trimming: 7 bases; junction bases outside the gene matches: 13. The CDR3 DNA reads TGTGCCAGCTGCAGCGGGGGCCCCCACTTGGAGCAGTACTTC. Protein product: CASCSGGPHLEQYF. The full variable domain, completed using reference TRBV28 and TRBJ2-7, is DVKVTQSSRYLVKRTGEKVFLECVQDMDHENMFWYRQDPGLGLRLIYFSYDVKMKEKGDIPEGYSVSREKKERFSLILESASTNQTSMYLCASCSGGPHLEQYFGPGTRLTVT.

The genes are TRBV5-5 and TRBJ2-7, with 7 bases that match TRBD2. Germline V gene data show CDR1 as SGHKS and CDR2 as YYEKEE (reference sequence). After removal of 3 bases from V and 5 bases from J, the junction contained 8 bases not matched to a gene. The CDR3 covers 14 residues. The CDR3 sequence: CASSSREATHEQYF. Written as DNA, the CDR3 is TGTGCCAGCAGCTCACGGGAGGCGACCCACGAGCAGTACTTC. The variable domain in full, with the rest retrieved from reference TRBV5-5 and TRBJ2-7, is DAGVTQSPTHLIKTRGQQVTLRCSPISGHKSVSWYQQVLGQGPQFIFQYYEKEERGRGNFPDRFSARQFPNYSSELNVNALLLGDSALYLCASSSREATHEQYFGPGTRLTVT.

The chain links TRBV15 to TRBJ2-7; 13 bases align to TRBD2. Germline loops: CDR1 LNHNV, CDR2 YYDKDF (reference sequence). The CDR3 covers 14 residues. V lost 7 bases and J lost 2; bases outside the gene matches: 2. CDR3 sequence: CATTGTSGTYEQYF. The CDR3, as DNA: TGTGCCACCACCGGGACTAGCGGGACCTACGAGCAGTACTTC.

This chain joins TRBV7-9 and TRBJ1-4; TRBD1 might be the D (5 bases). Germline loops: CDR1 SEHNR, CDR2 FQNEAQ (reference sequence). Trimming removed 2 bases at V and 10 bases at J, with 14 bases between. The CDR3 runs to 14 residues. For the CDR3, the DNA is TGTGCCAGCAGCTTAATGGCGGGGCCTGGAAAACTGTTTTTT. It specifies CASSLMAGPGKLFF.

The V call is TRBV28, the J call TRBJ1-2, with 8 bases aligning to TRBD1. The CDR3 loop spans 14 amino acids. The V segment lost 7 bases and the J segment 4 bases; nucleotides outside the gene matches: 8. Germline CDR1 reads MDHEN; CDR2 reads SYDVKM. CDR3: CASMGQAPSYGYTF. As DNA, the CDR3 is TGTGCCAGCATGGGACAGGCCCCCAGCTATGGCTACACCTTC.

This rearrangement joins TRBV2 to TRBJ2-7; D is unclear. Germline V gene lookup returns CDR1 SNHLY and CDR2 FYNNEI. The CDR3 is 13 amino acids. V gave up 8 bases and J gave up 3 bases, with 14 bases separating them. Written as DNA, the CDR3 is TGTGCCAGCTCCGAGCAGGTTTACTACGAGCAGTACTTC. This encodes CASSEQVYYEQYF.

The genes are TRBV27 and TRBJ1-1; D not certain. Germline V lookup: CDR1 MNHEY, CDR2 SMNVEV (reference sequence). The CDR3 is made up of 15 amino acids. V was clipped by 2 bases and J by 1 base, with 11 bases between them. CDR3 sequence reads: CASSLRGQRNTEAFF. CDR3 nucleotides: TGTGCCAGCAGTTTAAGAGGTCAGCGGAACACTGAAGCTTTCTTT.